This record concerns one T cell receptor (beta chain) sequence. This sample stems from a study of blood T cell repertoires in COVID-19. This CDR3 comprises 16 residues. Per germline, CDR1 LGHNA and CDR2 YSLEER. The germline V and J ends were trimmed by 0 bases and 6 bases, with 15 bases remaining between them. Method: immunoSEQ multiplex PCR; TCRdb's copy keeps in-frame clones and lacks some. Among fewer than 300,000 clones listed, around 87% were seen once. The genes are TRBV4-3 and TRBJ2-1; maybe TRBD2 (6 bases). The TCR comes from a woman aged 45-65 years with acute or convalescent COVID-19. Sequenced: peripheral blood. The CDR3: CASSQDKWDGSNEQFF. Written as DNA, the CDR3 is TGCGCCAGCAGCCAAGACAAGTGGGACGGGAGCAATGAGCAGTTCTTC.